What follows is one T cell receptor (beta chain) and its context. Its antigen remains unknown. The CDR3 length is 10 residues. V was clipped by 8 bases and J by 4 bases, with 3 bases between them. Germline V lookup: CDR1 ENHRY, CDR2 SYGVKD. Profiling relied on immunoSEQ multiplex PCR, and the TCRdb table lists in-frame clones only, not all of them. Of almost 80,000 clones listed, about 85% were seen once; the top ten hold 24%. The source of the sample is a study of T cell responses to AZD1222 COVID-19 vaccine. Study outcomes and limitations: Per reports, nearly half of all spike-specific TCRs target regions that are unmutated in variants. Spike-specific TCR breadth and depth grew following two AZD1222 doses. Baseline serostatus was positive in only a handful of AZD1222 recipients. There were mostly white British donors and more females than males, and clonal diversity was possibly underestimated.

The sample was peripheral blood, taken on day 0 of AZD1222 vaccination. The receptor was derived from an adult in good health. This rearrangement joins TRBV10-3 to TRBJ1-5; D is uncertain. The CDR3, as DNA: TGTGCCATCGGTAATCAGCCCCAGCATTTT. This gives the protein CAIGNQPQHF.